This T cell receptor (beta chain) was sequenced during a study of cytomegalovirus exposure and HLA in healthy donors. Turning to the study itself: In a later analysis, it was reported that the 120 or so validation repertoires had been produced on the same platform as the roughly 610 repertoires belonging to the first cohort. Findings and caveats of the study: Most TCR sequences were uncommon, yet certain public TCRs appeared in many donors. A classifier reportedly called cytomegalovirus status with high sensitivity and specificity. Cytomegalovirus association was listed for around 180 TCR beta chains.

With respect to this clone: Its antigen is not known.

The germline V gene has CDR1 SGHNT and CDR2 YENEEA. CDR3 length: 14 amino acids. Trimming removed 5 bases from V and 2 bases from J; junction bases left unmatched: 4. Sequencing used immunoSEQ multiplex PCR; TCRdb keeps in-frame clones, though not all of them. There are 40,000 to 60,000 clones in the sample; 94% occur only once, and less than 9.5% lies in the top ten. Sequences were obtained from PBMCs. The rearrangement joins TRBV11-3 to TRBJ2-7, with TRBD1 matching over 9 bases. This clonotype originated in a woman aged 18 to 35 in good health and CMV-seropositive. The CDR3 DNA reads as TGTGCCAGCAGCCCAGGACAGGGGACCTACGAGCAGTACTTC. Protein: CASSPGQGTYEQYF.